This T cell receptor (beta chain) was identified in a study of CD8+CD57+ T cells in acquired aplastic anemia (dated by TCRdb to the late 2010s). With regard to the full study: DNA extracted from sorted CD4+ and CD8+ cells had a mean of around 3 ug, with a range of roughly 0.17 to 30 ug. An average of roughly 10 million reads for CD4+ cells and 11 million to 12 million reads for CD8+ cells was obtained from healthy donor samples.

General findings and caveats noted by the study authors: Patients and healthy controls showed no significant difference in CD8+ Simpson's diversity (P=0.060). Although some 28 CD8+ CDR3 sequences were shared by patients and controls, these sequences appeared highly expressed in patients and within the immunodominant clones of patients.

Worth noting for this clonotype: Its binding antigen is unknown. Base quality data are lacking; no much larger clone is found one base away.

In the study, sorted CD4+ and CD8+ blood T cells from patients with severe aplastic anemia and from healthy subjects underwent deep sequencing of TCR repertoires. Ficoll-Paque density gradient centrifugation was used to isolate peripheral blood mononuclear cells. Before DNA extraction, CD4+ and CD8+ T cells were sorted by FACS or by magnetic beads. V sheds 3 bases and J sheds 4 bases, leaving 3 bases between their ends. The germline V gene yields MGHDK for CDR1 and SYGVNS for CDR2. From the cysteine up to the phenylalanine, the CDR3 has a length of 11 residues. Only the CDR3 DNA is retained, 33 bases long and in frame from the first base. Profiling of TCR beta VDJ combinations and CDR3 sequences used genomic DNA as the template. TCR repertoire sequencing was run on an Illumina HiSeq 2000. Per the original workflow: TRBV/TRBJ rearrangement plots, CDR3 size and DJ length profiles, and Simpson's diversity index were used to assess repertoires. The immunodominant clone was defined as the most abundant DNA sequence in deep sequencing data. CDR3 amino acid sequences were checked for sharing across subjects and were also compared against the VDJdb database and published repertoires. The public reads were reprocessed in TCRdb via fastp at Q25 and MiXCR, keeping in-frame beta chains. A single entry per CDR3 protein holds the most common genes and DNA from its merged rows. The V and J calls were determined by TCRdb, not by the authors. The table for this sample lists 150,000 to 200,000 distinct CDR3 sequences; about three fifths of them were counted only once. Jointly, the top ten make up 45% of the sample.

The material sequenced was sorted CD4+, CD8+, or CD8+CD57+ T cells (not recorded which) from PBMCs. The rearranged segments are TRBV25-1 and TRBJ1-2, with the D gene uncertain. This receptor was identified in a human donor in good health. CDR3 loop: CASSEIYGYTF. The DNA sequence is as follows: TGTGCCAGCAGTGAGATCTATGGCTACACCTTC.